This TCR beta chain emerged from a study of cytotoxic CD8 clonotypes in ibrutinib-treated CLL. Germline loops: CDR1 SQVTM, CDR2 ANQGSEA. This CDR3 has 13 amino acids. Trimming cost V 5 bases and J 2 bases; bases outside gene matches: 6. Some clones are missing from TCRdb's copy, which holds only in-frame ones; the method was immunoSEQ multiplex PCR. The data show tens of thousands of clones, about half seen once. Points from the study as a whole: Clonality went up at the time of ibrutinib response, stayed stable in sustained remission, and later dropped back toward its baseline level at progression.

With regard to this clone: Its antigen is unknown.

This clonotype originated in a human donor with chronic lymphocytic leukemia. The sample in question was PBMCs, obtained before ibrutinib treatment. The chain couples TRBV29-1 to TRBJ2-7; 7 bases match TRBD1. CDR3 sequence reads: CSVPRTGTYEQYF. The CDR3 coding sequence is TGCAGCGTTCCCCGGACAGGCACCTACGAGCAGTACTTC.